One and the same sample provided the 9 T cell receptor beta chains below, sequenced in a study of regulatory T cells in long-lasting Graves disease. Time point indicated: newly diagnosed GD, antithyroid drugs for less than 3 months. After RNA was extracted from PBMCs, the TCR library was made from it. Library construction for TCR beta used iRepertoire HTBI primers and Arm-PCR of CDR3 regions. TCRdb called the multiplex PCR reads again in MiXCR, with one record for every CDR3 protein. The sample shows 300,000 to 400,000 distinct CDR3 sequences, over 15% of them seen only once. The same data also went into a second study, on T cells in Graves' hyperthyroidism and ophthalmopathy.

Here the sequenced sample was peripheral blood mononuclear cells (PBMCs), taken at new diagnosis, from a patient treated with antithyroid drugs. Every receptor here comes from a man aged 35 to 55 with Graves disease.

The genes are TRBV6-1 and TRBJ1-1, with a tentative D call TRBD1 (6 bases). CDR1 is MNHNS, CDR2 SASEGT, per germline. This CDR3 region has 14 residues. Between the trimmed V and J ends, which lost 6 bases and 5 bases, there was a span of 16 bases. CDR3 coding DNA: TGTGCCAGCAGCCCCGGGGGGCAGGGGACTGAAGCTTTCTTT. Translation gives CASSPGGQGTEAFF.

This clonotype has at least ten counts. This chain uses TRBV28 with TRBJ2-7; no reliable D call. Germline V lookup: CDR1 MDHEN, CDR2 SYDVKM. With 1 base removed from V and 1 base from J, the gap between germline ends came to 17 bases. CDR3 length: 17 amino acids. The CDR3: CASSLYGVSIISYEQYF. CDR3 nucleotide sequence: TGTGCCAGCAGTTTATACGGCGTCAGTATAATTTCCTACGAGCAGTACTTC.

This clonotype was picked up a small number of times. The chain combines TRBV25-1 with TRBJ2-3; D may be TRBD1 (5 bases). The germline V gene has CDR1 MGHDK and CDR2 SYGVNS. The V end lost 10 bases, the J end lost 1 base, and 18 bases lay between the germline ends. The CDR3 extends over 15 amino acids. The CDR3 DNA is TGTGCCACCCCAATAAGGGGTTTTTGCACAGATACGCAGTATTTT. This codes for CATPIRGFCTDTQYF.

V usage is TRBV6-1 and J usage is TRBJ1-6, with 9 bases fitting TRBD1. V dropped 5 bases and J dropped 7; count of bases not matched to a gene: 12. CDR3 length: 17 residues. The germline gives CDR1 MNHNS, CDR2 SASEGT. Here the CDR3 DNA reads TGTGCCAGCAGTCTGCACAGGGGGCGCATTTGGAATTCACCCCTCCACTTT. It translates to CASSLHRGRIWNSPLHF.

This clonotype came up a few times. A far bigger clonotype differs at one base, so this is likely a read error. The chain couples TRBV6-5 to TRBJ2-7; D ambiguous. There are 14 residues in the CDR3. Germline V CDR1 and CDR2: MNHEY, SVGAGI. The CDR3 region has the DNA TGTGCCAGCAGTTACGGGTCGACCACCTACGAGCGGTACTTC. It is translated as CASSYGSTTYERYF.

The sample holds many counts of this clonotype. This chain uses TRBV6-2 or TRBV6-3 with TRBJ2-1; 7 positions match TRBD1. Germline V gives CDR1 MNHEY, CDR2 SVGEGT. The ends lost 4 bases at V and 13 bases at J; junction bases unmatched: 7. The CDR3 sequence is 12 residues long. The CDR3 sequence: CASSFNRGLQFF. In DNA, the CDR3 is TGTGCCAGCAGTTTCAACAGGGGTCTACAGTTCTTC.

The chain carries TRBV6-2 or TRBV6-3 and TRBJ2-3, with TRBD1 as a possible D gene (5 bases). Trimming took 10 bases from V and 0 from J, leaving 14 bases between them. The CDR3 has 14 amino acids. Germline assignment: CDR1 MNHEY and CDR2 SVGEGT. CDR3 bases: TGTGCCACCGGCAGTGGGGCGAGCACAGATACGCAGTATTTT. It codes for CATGSGASTDTQYF.

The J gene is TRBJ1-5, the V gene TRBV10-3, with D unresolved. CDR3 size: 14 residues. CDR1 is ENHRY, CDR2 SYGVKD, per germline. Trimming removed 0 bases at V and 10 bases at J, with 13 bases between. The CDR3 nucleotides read TGTGCCATCAGTGAGTCGATCACTCTCAGCCCCCAGCATTTT. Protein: CAISESITLSPQHF.

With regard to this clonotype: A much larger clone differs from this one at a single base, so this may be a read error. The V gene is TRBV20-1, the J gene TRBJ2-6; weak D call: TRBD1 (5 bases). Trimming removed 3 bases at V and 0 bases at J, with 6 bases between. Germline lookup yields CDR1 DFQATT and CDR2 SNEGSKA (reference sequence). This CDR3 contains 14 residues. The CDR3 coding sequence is TGCAGTGCTAGTCAGGGCTCTGGGGCCAACGTCCTGACTTTC. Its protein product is CSASQGSGANVLTF.